The clone carrying this T cell receptor beta chain was picked up many times. Its antigen remains unknown. These data belong to a study of naive and memory T cell subsets. General observations from the study: Between naive and memory subsets, TCR abundance power law exponents differed.

CDR1 is SGHAT, CDR2 FQNNGV, per germline. Trimming left V 1 base short and J 2 bases short, with 10 bases between. The CDR3 has 15 amino acids. Both TRBC1 and TRBC2 were covered by a beta constant-region primer of two equimolar oligonucleotides. MiXCR was run by TCRdb on the UMI-ligation and nested PCR reads, yielding one entry per CDR3 protein. Found here are about 21,000 distinct CDR3 sequences, about 11% of them singletons; the top ten hold over 15%. Four subsets defined by CD45RA and CD27 were sorted after CD3, CD4, CD8 and live/dead staining. Sequencing used central memory CD8+ T cells from blood. The TCR comes from a human donor in good health. The chain has TRBV11-2 and TRBJ2-3, with a tentative D call TRBD2 (6 bases). The CDR3 DNA reads TGTGCCAGCAGCTTAGTATCGGGAGTCACAGATACGCAGTATTTT. It encodes CASSLVSGVTDTQYF.